This T cell receptor beta chain was recovered during a study of CD8 T cells in ankylosing spondylitis. Study-wide results and caveats: Blood of patients with ankylosing spondylitis appeared to be characterized by a TCR beta motif of about eight highly homologous variants. Certain motif variants had earlier appeared in reactive arthritis synovial fluid and blood.

Only a few counts were recorded for this clonotype. Its antigen is currently unknown. The CDR3 length is 14 residues. Trimming cost V 3 bases and J 5 bases, with 13 bases left between them. Germline CDR1 reads SGHRS; CDR2 reads YFSETQ. TCRdb re-called the 5' RACE reads through MiXCR, storing one row per CDR3 protein. The sample has about 800,000 distinct CDR3 sequences; roughly 10% are singletons. The rearrangement uses TRBV5-1 and TRBJ2-3, with TRBD2 as a possible D gene (6 bases). The sequence was obtained from a male donor with ankylosing spondylitis. The specimen sequenced was blood, either unsorted or a sorted T cell fraction (not recorded which). CDR3 sequence: CASSSGVLRDTQYF. In DNA, the CDR3 is TGCGCCAGCAGCTCGGGGGTCTTGAGAGATACGCAGTATTTT.